The rows below give T cell receptor beta chains drawn from one sample of a study of control samples from healthy donors and cancer patients. Libraries were prepared by immunoSEQ multiplex PCR; TCRdb keeps only in-frame clonotypes and omits some of them. The table shows roughly 220,000 clones, with roughly 94% occurring only once. Sequencing input: blood. The receptors were gathered from a man aged 45-65 years in good health. Both conserved end residues are trimmed from each CDR3.

>TRBV7-2|TRBJ2-3
ASSSVGLGTHTQY
>TRBV7-2|TRBJ1-5
ASSLDLGQRISNQPQH
>TRBV18|TRBJ1-2
ASSPEGGANGYT
>TRBV5-1|TRBJ1-4
ASSLTPTGVGEKLF
>TRBV2|TRBJ1-2
ASSETYRDVGYT
>TRBV2|TRBJ2-2
AGDRDDTGELF
>TRBV7-3|TRBJ1-6
ASSVRADNSPLH
>TRBV28|TRBJ2-1
ASSFGRAGYEQF
>TRBV28|TRBJ1-1
ASRTGFTEAF
>TRBV6-5|TRBJ1-2
ASSFGTGDYGYT
>TRBV5-6|TRBJ2-7
ASRKKGQGHLYEQY
>TRBV20-1|TRBJ1-1
SASTNTEAF
>TRBV18|TRBJ2-1
ASSPVAGWYNEQF
>TRBV28|TRBJ1-2
ASSPSGQPYGYT
>TRBV28|TRBJ1-1
ASSPTFTEAF
>TRBV6-5|TRBJ2-1
ASSYGGGIRGYEQF
>TRBV2|TRBJ2-4
ASSEAPRQLRGIQY
>TRBV18|TRBJ1-4
ASSPRGTTNEKLF
>TRBV4-1|TRBJ2-7
ASSRAGWDEQY
>TRBV16|TRBJ1-6
ASSQVWNSPLH
>TRBV7-9|TRBJ2-7
ASSWSGNEQY
>TRBV7-9|TRBJ1-3
ASSLVQSSGNTIY
>TRBV5-6|TRBJ2-3
ASSFSRGKVN
>TRBV6-5|TRBJ1-2
ASSSGQGFGYT
>TRBV6-6|TRBJ1-2
ASKRGTGTDSYGYT
>TRBV28|TRBJ1-5
ASSPNQGFNVRQPQH
>TRBV18|TRBJ1-1
ASSMLGVNTEAF
>TRBV6-5|TRBJ1-3
ASRIDRVQSNTIY
>TRBV6-1|TRBJ2-1
ASSEQDTAYNEQF
>TRBV12-5|TRBJ2-3
ASALAGQSSTDTQY
>TRBV19|TRBJ2-2
ASSRGNTGELF
>TRBV5-1|TRBJ2-7
ASSASSRNDEQY
>TRBV19|TRBJ1-3
ASSKATGGYGNTIY
>TRBV2|TRBJ1-5
ASRTYSNQPQH
>TRBV2|TRBJ2-7
ALRTGLVSYEQY
>TRBV6-5|TRBJ1-1
ASSYSTGGTGTEAF